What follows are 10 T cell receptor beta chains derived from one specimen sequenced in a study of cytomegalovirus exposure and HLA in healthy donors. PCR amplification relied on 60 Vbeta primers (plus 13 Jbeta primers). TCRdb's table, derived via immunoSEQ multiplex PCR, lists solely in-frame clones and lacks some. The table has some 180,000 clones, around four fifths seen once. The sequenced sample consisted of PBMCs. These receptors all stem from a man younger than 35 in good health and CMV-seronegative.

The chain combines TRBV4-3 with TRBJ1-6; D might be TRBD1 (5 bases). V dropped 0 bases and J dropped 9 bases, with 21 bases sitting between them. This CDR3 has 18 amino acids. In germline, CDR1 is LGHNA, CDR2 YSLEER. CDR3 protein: CASSQDMGGSSLGSPLHF. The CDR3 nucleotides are TGCGCCAGCAGCCAAGATATGGGGGGGTCCTCTTTAGGTTCACCCCTCCACTTT.

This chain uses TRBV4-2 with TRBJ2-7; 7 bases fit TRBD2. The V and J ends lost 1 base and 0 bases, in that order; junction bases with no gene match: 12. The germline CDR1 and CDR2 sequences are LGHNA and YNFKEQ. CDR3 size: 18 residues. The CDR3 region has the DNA TGTGCCAGCAGCCAAGCCGTCCCGGGAGGCGTTTACTCCTACGAGCAGTACTTC. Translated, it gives CASSQAVPGGVYSYEQYF.

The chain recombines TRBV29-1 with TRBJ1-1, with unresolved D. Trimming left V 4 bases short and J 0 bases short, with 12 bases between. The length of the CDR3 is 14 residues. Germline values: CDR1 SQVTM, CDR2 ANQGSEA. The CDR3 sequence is CSVASLPLNTEAFF. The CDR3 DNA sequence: TGCAGCGTTGCTTCGCTACCCCTGAACACTGAAGCTTTCTTT.

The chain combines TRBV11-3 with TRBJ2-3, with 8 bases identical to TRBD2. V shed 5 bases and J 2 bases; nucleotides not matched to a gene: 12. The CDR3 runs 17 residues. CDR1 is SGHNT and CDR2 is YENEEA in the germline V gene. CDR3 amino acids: CASSPIAGTPSTDTQYF. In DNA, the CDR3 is TGTGCCAGCAGCCCAATAGCGGGAACGCCTTCCACAGATACGCAGTATTTT.

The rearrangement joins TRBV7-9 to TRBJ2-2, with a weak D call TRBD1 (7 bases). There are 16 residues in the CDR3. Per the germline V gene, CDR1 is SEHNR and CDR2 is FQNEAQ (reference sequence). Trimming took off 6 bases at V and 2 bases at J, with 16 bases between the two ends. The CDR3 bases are TGTGCCAGCAGAAACCAGGGGGGAGCCAACACCGGGGAGCTGTTTTTT. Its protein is CASRNQGGANTGELFF.

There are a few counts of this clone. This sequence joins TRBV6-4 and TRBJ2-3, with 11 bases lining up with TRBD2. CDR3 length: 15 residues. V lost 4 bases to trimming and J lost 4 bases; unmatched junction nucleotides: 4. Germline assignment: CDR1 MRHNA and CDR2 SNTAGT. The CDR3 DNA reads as TGTGCCAGCAGTGTCACTAGCGGGAGCCCAGATACGCAGTATTTT. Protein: CASSVTSGSPDTQYF.

The CDR3 DNA sequence: TGTGCCAGCAGCTCCGTACAGGGGAATAAAGAGACCCAGTACTTC. It is translated as CASSSVQGNKETQYF. The rearrangement joins TRBV7-2 to TRBJ2-5; 7 bases match TRBD1. The CDR3 totals 15 residues. The ends lost 4 bases at V and 3 bases at J; junction bases unmatched: 8. The germline V gene encodes CDR1 SGHTA and CDR2 FQGNSA.

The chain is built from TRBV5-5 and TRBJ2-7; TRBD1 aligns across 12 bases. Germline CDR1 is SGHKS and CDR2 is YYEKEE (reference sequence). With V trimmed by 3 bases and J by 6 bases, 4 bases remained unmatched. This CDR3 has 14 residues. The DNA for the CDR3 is TGTGCCAGCAGCTCCTGGGACAGGGGGCTCGAGCAGTACTTC. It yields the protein CASSSWDRGLEQYF. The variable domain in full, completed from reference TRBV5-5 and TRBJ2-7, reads DAGVTQSPTHLIKTRGQQVTLRCSPISGHKSVSWYQQVLGQGPQFIFQYYEKEERGRGNFPDRFSARQFPNYSSELNVNALLLGDSALYLCASSSWDRGLEQYFGPGTRLTVT.

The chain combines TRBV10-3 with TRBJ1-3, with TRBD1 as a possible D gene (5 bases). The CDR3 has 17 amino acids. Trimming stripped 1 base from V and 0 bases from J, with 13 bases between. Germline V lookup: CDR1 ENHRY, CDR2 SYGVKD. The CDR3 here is CAISELGVRASGNTIYF. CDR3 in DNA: TGTGCCATCAGTGAGTTAGGGGTCAGGGCCTCTGGAAACACCATATATTTT.

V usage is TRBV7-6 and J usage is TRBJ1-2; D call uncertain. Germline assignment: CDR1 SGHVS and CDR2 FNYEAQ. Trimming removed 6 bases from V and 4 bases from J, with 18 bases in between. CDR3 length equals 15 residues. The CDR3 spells CASRPGSGRGYGYTF. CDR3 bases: TGTGCCAGCAGACCCGGCTCGGGGAGAGGCTATGGCTACACCTTC.